This entry lists 20 T cell receptor beta chains sequenced from one sample in a study of identical twins' blood T cells (dated by TCRdb to 2012 to 2014). Library creation used 5' RACE. Sequencing instrument: Illumina Genome Analyzer IIx. TCRdb reprocessing: public reads trimmed at Q25 with fastp, clones called with MiXCR, in-frame beta chains kept. When rows share a CDR3 protein, they turn into one entry using the most common DNA and genes. This sample holds fewer than 450,000 distinct CDR3 sequences; roughly 28% were observed only once. Of the sample, about 6% is held by the ten largest clones. The sequenced sample was PBMCs. The receptors come from a woman between 18 and 50 years old in good health.

The J gene is TRBJ2-2, the V gene TRBV20-1; TRBD1 might be the D (5 bases). The CDR3 is made up of 12 amino acids. The germline CDR1 and CDR2 sequences are DFQATT and SNEGSKA (reference sequence). V lost 1 base to trimming and J lost 8 bases, with 8 bases between them. This chain's CDR3 is CSARVGVGELFF. CDR3 DNA sequence: TGCAGTGCTAGAGTAGGGGTTGGGGAGCTGTTTTTT.

This clonotype has at least ten counts. The chain has TRBV7-9 and TRBJ2-5, with no clear D. This CDR3 contains 11 residues. Between the trimmed V and J ends, which lost 3 bases and 1 base, there was a span of 0 bases. The germline gives CDR1 SEHNR, CDR2 FQNEAQ (reference sequence). CDR3 amino acids: CASSFQETQYF. In DNA, the CDR3 is TGTGCCAGCAGCTTCCAAGAGACCCAGTACTTC.

This clonotype was counted a few times. The chain uses TRBV6-1 and TRBJ1-1, with 9 bases matching TRBD1. Germline CDR1 and CDR2: MNHNS and SASEGT. CDR3 length: 14 residues. The V gene end was trimmed by 8 bases and the J gene end by 0 bases; junction bases not matched to a gene: 4. Here the CDR3 DNA reads TGTGCCAGCGGGACAGGGACGGTGAACACTGAAGCTTTCTTT. Its protein is CASGTGTVNTEAFF.

This clonotype was detected ten times or more. The chain is built from TRBV29-1 and TRBJ1-2; 7 nucleotides match TRBD1. The germline V gene encodes CDR1 SQVTM and CDR2 ANQGSEA. This CDR3 contains 12 residues. V was pared by 6 bases and J by 4 bases, with 5 bases of the junction left unmatched. CDR3 in amino acids: CSVGTAGYGYTF. The CDR3 nucleotides read TGCAGCGTAGGGACAGCGGGCTATGGCTACACCTTC.

With regard to this clonotype: Since a much larger clone is just one base distant, this may be a read error. The rearrangement joins TRBV25-1 to TRBJ1-1; no clear D gene. The CDR3 has 14 residues. The germline gives CDR1 MGHDK, CDR2 SYGVNS. The CDR3 protein is CASTESVQNTEACF. In DNA form, the CDR3 reads TGTGCCAGCACCGAATCAGTACAGAACACTGAAGCTTGCTTT.

V and J are TRBV10-3 and TRBJ2-1; D is possibly TRBD1 (6 bases). The V gene lost 6 bases and the J gene lost 6 bases, with 12 bases spanning the gap. The CDR3 is 13 residues long. The germline V gene has CDR1 ENHRY and CDR2 SYGVKD. The CDR3 sequence is CAISSDRFNEQFF. CDR3 DNA sequence: TGTGCCATCAGCAGTGACAGGTTCAATGAGCAGTTCTTC.

The chain employs TRBV20-1 and TRBJ2-3; D not certain. Trimming pared 4 bases from V and 4 bases from J, leaving 6 bases between. The CDR3 loop spans 11 amino acids. From germline, CDR1 is DFQATT and CDR2 SNEGSKA (reference sequence). The CDR3 DNA is TGCAGTGCTAACAACGCAGATACGCAGTATTTT. Amino acid sequence: CSANNADTQYF.

As regards this clonotype: A read error is possible here, since a much larger clone lies one base away. The chain employs TRBV12-3 or TRBV12-4 and TRBJ2-7; no clear D gene. CDR3 size: 13 residues. The V and J ends lost 6 bases and 6 bases respectively, with 15 bases between them. The CDR3, as DNA: TGTGCCAGCAGCCCTACAGACGGGTGCGAGCAGTACTTC. It is translated as CASSPTDGCEQYF.

The CDR3 loop reads CASSERDRPYEQYF. In DNA, the CDR3 is TGTGCCAGCAGTGAACGGGACAGACCTTACGAGCAGTACTTC. J is TRBJ2-7 and V is TRBV6-2 or TRBV6-3; 7 bases map to TRBD1. The CDR3 sequence is 14 residues long. V trimming: 5 bases; J trimming: 4 bases; junction bases outside the gene matches: 8. Germline V gives CDR1 MNHEY, CDR2 SVGEGT.

The V and J genes are TRBV4-3 and TRBJ2-3, with 14 bases that match TRBD2. This CDR3 region has 16 residues. V trimming: 1 base; J trimming: 8 bases; junction bases outside the gene matches: 5. CDR1 and CDR2 (germline): LGHNA, YSLEER. The CDR3 reads CASSQGTSGRSSTQYF. In nucleotides, the CDR3 is TGCGCCAGCAGCCAAGGGACTAGCGGGAGGTCAAGTACGCAGTATTTT.

In this sample, this clonotype turned up many times. The V call is TRBV7-9, the J call TRBJ1-6; weak D call: TRBD1 (6 bases). CDR3 length: 17 amino acids. The germline CDR1 and CDR2 sequences are SEHNR and FQNEAQ (reference sequence). V was pared by 2 bases and J by 10 bases, with 21 bases between. In nucleotides, the CDR3 is TGTGCCAGCAGCTTATACAGACTGCCAGGGACATCGTCACCCCTCCACTTT. It yields the protein CASSLYRLPGTSSPLHF.

This clonotype was picked up a small number of times. The V call is TRBV11-2, the J call TRBJ1-2; D is perhaps TRBD1 (5 bases). V was pared by 1 base and J by 0 bases, with 9 bases between. CDR1 and CDR2 (germline): SGHAT, FQNNGV. The CDR3 is 15 residues long. The CDR3 protein is CASSLVDSPNYGYTF. The CDR3 region has the DNA TGTGCCAGCAGCTTAGTTGACAGCCCTAACTATGGCTACACCTTC.

This clonotype was detected a few times. V usage is TRBV24-1 and J usage is TRBJ1-1; 7 bases align to TRBD1. V lost 9 bases to trimming and J lost 0 bases; unmatched junction nucleotides: 21. CDR3 length: 19 residues. The germline V gene has CDR1 KGHDR and CDR2 SFDVKD. CDR3 residues: CATDQKRNGQEGLNTEAFF. The CDR3 DNA follows: TGTGCCACCGACCAGAAGCGCAATGGACAGGAGGGTCTGAACACTGAAGCTTTCTTT.

At least ten counts were recorded for this clonotype. The rearrangement links TRBV20-1 to TRBJ2-7; D remains ambiguous. CDR1 DFQATT and CDR2 SNEGSKA come from the germline V gene (reference sequence). The CDR3 is 14 amino acids. The V gene lost 2 bases and the J gene lost 1 base, with 12 bases spanning the gap. CDR3: CSARYGAVSYEQYF. The CDR3 DNA reads TGCAGTGCTAGATATGGCGCGGTTTCCTACGAGCAGTACTTC.

This clonotype has ten or more counts. The chain is built from TRBV13 and TRBJ1-1; D is unresolved. Trimming stripped 4 bases from V and 10 bases from J, with 28 bases between. This CDR3 comprises 17 residues. Germline V lookup: CDR1 PRHDT, CDR2 FYEKMQ (reference sequence). This CDR3 reads CASSSIWQDLSQLGAFF. The CDR3, as DNA: TGTGCCAGCAGCTCCATTTGGCAGGATCTCTCCCAACTCGGAGCTTTCTTT.

The chain joins TRBV29-1 to TRBJ2-7; maybe TRBD2 (6 bases). The V end lost 6 bases, the J end lost 3 bases, and 12 bases lay between the germline ends. The CDR3 consists of 12 residues. Germline V gene sequence: CDR1 SQVTM, CDR2 ANQGSEA. The DNA for the CDR3 is TGCAGCGTCGAGGGACTGGGCTACGAGCAGTACTTC. Protein: CSVEGLGYEQYF.

This chain links TRBV3-1 with TRBJ1-5; no reliable D call. The CDR3 has 12 residues. The V end was cut by 4 bases, the J end by 8 bases, with 9 bases between. CDR1 and CDR2 (germline): LGHDT, YNNKEL (reference sequence). CDR3 nucleotide sequence: TGTGCCAGCAGCCGCGGGGTTGAGCCCCAGCATTTT. Translated: CASSRGVEPQHF.

Many counts were recorded for this clonotype. V is TRBV29-1 and J is TRBJ1-1; the match to TRBD1 covers 7 bases. There are 13 residues in the CDR3. Losses at the gene ends were 3 bases for V and 6 bases for J; bases not matched to a gene: 7. Germline CDR1 and CDR2: SQVTM and ANQGSEA. For the CDR3, the DNA is TGCAGCGTTGATACCGACAGGGAGGCTGAAGCTTTCTTT. This sequence encodes CSVDTDREAEAFF.

This clonotype occurred a few times. The rearrangement links TRBV11-2 to TRBJ2-3; D tentatively fits TRBD1 or TRBD2 (5 bases each). The germline V gene has CDR1 SGHAT and CDR2 FQNNGV. The CDR3 spans 13 residues. Between the trimmed V and J ends, which lost 4 bases and 2 bases, there was a span of 7 bases. The CDR3 region is CASSSGATDTQYF. The CDR3 nucleotides read TGTGCCAGCAGCTCCGGGGCCACAGATACGCAGTATTTT.

The chain combines TRBV28 with TRBJ1-1, with TRBD1 matching over 7 bases. Germline values: CDR1 MDHEN, CDR2 SYDVKM. The V gene end was trimmed by 5 bases and the J gene end by 7 bases; junction bases not matched to a gene: 13. The CDR3 is 15 amino acids. CDR3 residues: CASSDRGGEGSEAFF. For the CDR3, the DNA is TGTGCCAGCAGTGACCGAGGGGGCGAGGGTAGTGAAGCTTTCTTT. Drawing the rest from reference TRBV28 and TRBJ1-1, the complete variable domain is DVKVTQSSRYLVKRTGEKVFLECVQDMDHENMFWYRQDPGLGLRLIYFSYDVKMKEKGDIPEGYSVSREKKERFSLILESASTNQTSMYLCASSDRGGEGSEAFFGQGTRLTVV.